Sequencing of this TCR beta chain was carried out in a study of T cell responses to AZD1222 COVID-19 vaccine. Whole-study results and caveats: Clonal diversity was possibly underestimated, and the donors were mostly white British, with more females.

Profiling relied on immunoSEQ multiplex PCR, and the TCRdb table lists in-frame clones only, not all of them. This table has 130,000 to 150,000 clones, around nine tenths appearing once. A remark on this clone: Its target is not known.

Per germline, CDR1 SGHNT and CDR2 YYREEE (reference sequence). Trimming cost V 0 bases and J 2 bases, with 8 bases left between them. The CDR3 is made up of 14 amino acids. The sequencing used peripheral blood, collected on day 0 of AZD1222 vaccination. This receptor was obtained from an adult in good health. J is TRBJ1-1 and V is TRBV5-4; D gene uncertain. The CDR3 region has the DNA TGTGCCAGCAGCTTGGGACTCCATAACACTGAAGCTTTCTTT. Its protein is CASSLGLHNTEAFF.